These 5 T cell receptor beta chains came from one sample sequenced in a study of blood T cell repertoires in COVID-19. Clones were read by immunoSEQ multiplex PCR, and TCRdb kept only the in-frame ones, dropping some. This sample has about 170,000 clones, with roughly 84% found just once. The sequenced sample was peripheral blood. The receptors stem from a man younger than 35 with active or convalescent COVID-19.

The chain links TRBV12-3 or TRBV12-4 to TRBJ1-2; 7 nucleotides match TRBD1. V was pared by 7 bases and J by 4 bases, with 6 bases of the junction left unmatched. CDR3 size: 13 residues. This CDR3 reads CASTSGTVYGYTF. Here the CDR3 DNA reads TGTGCCAGCACCTCAGGGACAGTCTATGGCTACACCTTC.

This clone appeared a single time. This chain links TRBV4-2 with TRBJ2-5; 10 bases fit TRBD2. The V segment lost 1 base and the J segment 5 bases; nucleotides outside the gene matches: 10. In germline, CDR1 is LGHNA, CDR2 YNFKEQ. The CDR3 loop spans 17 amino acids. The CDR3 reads CASSQGLTLAGGETQYF. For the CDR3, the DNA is TGTGCCAGCAGCCAAGGGTTGACCTTAGCGGGGGGTGAGACCCAGTACTTC.

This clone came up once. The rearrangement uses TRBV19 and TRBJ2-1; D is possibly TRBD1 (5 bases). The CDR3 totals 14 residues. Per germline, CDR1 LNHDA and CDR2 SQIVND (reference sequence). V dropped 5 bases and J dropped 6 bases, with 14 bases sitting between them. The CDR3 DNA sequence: TGTGCCAGTAGTGACCAAAGGGGCAGCAATGAGCAGTTCTTC. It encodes CASSDQRGSNEQFF.

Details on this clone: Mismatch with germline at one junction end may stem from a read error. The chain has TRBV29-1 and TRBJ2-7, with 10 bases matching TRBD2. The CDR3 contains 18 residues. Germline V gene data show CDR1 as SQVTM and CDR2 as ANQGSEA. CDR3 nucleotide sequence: TGCAGCGTTGGCCTACTAGCGGGGAAATTTTTTGGCTCCTACGAGCAGTATTTC. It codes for CSVGLLAGKFFGSYEQYF.

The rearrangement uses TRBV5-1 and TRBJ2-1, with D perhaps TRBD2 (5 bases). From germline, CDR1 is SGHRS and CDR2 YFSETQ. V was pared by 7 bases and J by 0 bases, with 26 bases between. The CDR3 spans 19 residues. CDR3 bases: TGCGCCAGCCGGCAGTCGAGTACGGGGAACCCGATCTCCTACAATGAGCAGTTCTTC. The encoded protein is CASRQSSTGNPISYNEQFF. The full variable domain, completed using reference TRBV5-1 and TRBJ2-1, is KAGVTQTPRYLIKTRGQQVTLSCSPISGHRSVSWYQQTPGQGLQFLFEYFSETQRNKGNFPGRFSGRQFSNSRSEMNVSTLELGDSALYLCASRQSSTGNPISYNEQFFGPGTRLTVL.